A selection of T cell receptor beta chains follows, all from one sample in a study of early T cells in non-severe SARS-CoV-2 infection. TCRdb ran MiXCR on the 5' RACE reads and lists one entry per CDR3 protein. The table shows about 81,000 distinct CDR3 sequences, with less than 8% occurring only once. Sample: whole blood. Receptor source: an adult who was a healthcare worker with PCR-confirmed SARS-CoV-2 infection or an uninfected control (not recorded which). Both conserved end residues are part of each CDR3. A D gene is named only where the DNA matches it firmly. Clone size is given for some rows only: seen once, a few or many times, or a class if the clone is expanded.

size	V	D	J	DNA	CDR3
NA	TRBV6-2/TRBV6-3	NA	TRBJ1-5	TGTGCCAGCAGTTACCGACCTGACAGTAGCAATCAGCCCCAGCATTTT	CASSYRPDSSNQPQHF
many	TRBV18	NA	TRBJ1-1	TGTGCCAGCTCACCCCAGATGAACACTGAAGCTTTCTTT	CASSPQMNTEAFF
few	TRBV11-2	NA	TRBJ2-7	TGTGCCAGCAGCCCGTCTCCCCGAACCTACGAGCAGTACTTC	CASSPSPRTYEQYF
many	TRBV24-1	NA	TRBJ2-1	TGTGCCACCCTGGGGGATTCCTACAATGAGCAGTTCTTC	CATLGDSYNEQFF
NA	TRBV20-1	TRBD1	TRBJ1-2	TGCAGTGCTCATTTGCCGGGACAGGGGGCCTCAGGCTACACCTTC	CSAHLPGQGASGYTF
many	TRBV14	NA	TRBJ2-3	TGTGCCAGCAGCCAAGATGGGAAGCGGGGCACAGATACGCAGTATTTT	CASSQDGKRGTDTQYF
many	TRBV3-1	NA	TRBJ2-2	TGTGCCAGCAGCCGCGGGACGACCCCGAACACCGGGGAGCTGTTTTTT	CASSRGTTPNTGELFF
few	TRBV7-8	TRBD1	TRBJ2-7	TGTGCCAGCAGCCAGGACAGGGGACACTACTACGAGCAGTACTTC	CASSQDRGHYYEQYF
many	TRBV7-6	TRBD2	TRBJ2-1	TGTGCCAGCAGCTTTGGGGGGGACGCAGTGGATGAGCAGTTCTTC	CASSFGGDAVDEQFF
NA	TRBV11-3	NA	TRBJ2-2	TGTGCCAGCAGCTTACACAGCGCGAACACCGGGGAGCTGTTTTTT	CASSLHSANTGELFF
few	TRBV7-6	NA	TRBJ2-3	TGTGCCAGCAGCGCCCAGCTAGGGGATACGCAGTATTTT	CASSAQLGDTQYF
NA	TRBV28	NA	TRBJ2-3	TGTGCCAGCAGTCAAATGAACGGTCGCGATACGCAGTATTTT	CASSQMNGRDTQYF
NA	TRBV7-8	NA	TRBJ1-1	TGTGCCAGCAGCTTTACACCCCAGGCTGAAGCTTTCTTT	CASSFTPQAEAFF
NA	TRBV20-1	TRBD1	TRBJ1-5	TGCAGTGCGCGGGACAGGGCGAATCAGCCCCAGCATTTT	CSARDRANQPQHF
many	TRBV7-9	NA	TRBJ2-7	TGTGCCAGCAGCGCATATGGGGGGCCCTACGAGCAGTACTTC	CASSAYGGPYEQYF